The T cell receptor beta chain described here comes from a study of cytomegalovirus exposure and HLA in healthy donors. Study-wide context: Earlier work reported approximately 100 million unique TCR beta sequences from some 180 million T cells.

Donors had nominal health at sampling but likely had unrecorded immune exposures. It was with 60 Vbeta and 13 Jbeta primers that the PCR ran. TCRdb keeps only in-frame clones here, not all; method: immunoSEQ multiplex PCR. The sample records about 140,000 clones, about four fifths being singletons. CDR3 length equals 15 residues. The V end was cut by 3 bases, the J end by 7 bases, with 19 bases between. Germline V gene lookup returns CDR1 GTSNPN and CDR2 SVGIG (reference sequence). The source of this sequence is a male donor in good health and CMV-seronegative. What was sequenced was PBMCs. The V gene is TRBV30, the J gene TRBJ2-1; D is perhaps TRBD1 (5 bases). CDR3 bases: TGTGCCTGGAGGAACCCTTTAACAGGTTTTAATGAGCAGTTCTTC. Amino acids: CAWRNPLTGFNEQFF.